This T cell receptor (beta chain) was obtained from a study of regulatory T cells in long-lasting Graves disease. For the study at large: Treatment with antithyroid drugs for over 5 years, together with positive TSH receptor antibodies, meant persistent Graves' disease.

CDR3 length: 12 amino acids. Germline assignment: CDR1 MNHNS and CDR2 SASEGT. Trimming took 5 bases from V and 8 from J, leaving 12 bases between them. Noted time point: persistent/refractory GD, antithyroid drugs over 5 years with positive TRAb. The authors made the TCR library using RNA they extracted from PBMCs. Under American Thyroid Association guidelines, Graves' disease was diagnosed. EDTA tubes received approximately 9 milliliters of drawn peripheral blood. This clonotype was counted between two and nine times. Arm-PCR of CDR3 regions with iRepertoire HTBI primers generated TCR beta libraries. MiXCR, run by TCRdb on the multiplex PCR reads, gives a single entry per CDR3 protein. The sample carries 650,000 to 700,000 distinct CDR3 sequences, about 30% recorded once.

The chain couples TRBV6-1 to TRBJ1-1, with D hard to call. Sequences were derived from peripheral blood mononuclear cells (PBMCs), sampled when the disease was refractory, from a patient treated with antithyroid drugs. This receptor was identified in a female donor with Graves disease. CDR3: CASSPTMGEAFF. Written as DNA, the CDR3 is TGTGCCAGCAGTCCCACCATGGGGGAAGCTTTCTTT.